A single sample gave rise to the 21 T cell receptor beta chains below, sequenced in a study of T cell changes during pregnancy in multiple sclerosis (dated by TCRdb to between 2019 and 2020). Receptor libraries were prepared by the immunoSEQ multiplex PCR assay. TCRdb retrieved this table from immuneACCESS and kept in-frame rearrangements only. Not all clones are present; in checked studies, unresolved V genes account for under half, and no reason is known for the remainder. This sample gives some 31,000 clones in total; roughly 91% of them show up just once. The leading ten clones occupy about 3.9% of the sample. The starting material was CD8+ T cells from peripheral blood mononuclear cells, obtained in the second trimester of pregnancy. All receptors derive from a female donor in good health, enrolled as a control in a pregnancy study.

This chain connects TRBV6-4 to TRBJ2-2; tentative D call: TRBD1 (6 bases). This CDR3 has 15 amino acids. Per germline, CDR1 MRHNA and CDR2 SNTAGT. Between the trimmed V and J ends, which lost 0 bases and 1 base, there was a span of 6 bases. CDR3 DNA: TGTGCCAGCAGTGACTCGGGACAGAACACCGGGGAGCTGTTTTTT. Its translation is CASSDSGQNTGELFF.

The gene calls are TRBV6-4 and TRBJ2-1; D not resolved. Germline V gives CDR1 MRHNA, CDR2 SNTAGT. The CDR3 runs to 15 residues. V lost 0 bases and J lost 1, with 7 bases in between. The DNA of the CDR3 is TGTGCCAGCAGTGACTCGGCCTCATCCTACAATGAGCAGTTCTTC. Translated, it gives CASSDSASSYNEQFF.

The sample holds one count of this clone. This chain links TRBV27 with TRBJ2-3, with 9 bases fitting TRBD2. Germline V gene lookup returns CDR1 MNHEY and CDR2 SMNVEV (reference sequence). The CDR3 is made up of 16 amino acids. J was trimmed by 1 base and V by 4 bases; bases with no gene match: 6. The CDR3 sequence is CASSYNPSGGTDTQYF. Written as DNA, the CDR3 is TGTGCCAGCAGTTATAACCCTAGCGGGGGCACAGATACGCAGTATTTT.

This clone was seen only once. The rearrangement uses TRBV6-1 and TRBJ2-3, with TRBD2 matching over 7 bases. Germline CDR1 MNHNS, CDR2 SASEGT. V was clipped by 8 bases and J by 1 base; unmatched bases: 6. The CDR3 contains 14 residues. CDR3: CASPGGAGTDTQYF. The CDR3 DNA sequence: TGTGCCAGCCCGGGGGGAGCGGGCACAGATACGCAGTATTTT.

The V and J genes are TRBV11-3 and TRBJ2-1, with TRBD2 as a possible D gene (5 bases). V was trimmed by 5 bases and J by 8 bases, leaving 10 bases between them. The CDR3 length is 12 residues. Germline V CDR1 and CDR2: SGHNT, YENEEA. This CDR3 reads CASSAVGDEQFF. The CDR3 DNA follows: TGTGCCAGCAGCGCCGTCGGGGATGAGCAGTTCTTC.

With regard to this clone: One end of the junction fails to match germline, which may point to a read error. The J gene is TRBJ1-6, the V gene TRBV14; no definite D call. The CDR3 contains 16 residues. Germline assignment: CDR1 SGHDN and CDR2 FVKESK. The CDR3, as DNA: TGTGCCAGCAGTCAAGTTCCGGGATTAAACAATTCACCCCTCCACTTT. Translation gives CASSQVPGLNNSPLHF.

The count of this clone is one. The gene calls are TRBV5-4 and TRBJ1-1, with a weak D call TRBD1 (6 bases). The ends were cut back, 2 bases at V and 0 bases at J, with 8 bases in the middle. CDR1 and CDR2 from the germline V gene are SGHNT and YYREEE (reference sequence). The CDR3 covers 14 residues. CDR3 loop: CASSFGTLNTEAFF. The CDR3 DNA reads TGTGCCAGCAGCTTCGGGACACTGAACACTGAAGCTTTCTTT. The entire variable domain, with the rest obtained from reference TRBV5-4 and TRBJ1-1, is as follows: ETGVTQSPTHLIKTRGQQVTLRCSSQSGHNTVSWYQQALGQGPQFIFQYYREEENGRGNFPPRFSGLQFPNYSSELNVNALELDDSALYLCASSFGTLNTEAFFGQGTRLTVV.

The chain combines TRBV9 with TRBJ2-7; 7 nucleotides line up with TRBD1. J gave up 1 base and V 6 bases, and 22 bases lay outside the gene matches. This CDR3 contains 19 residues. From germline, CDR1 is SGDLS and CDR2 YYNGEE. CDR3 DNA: TGTGCCAGCAACGCCTCCGGGACAGTTGCCTCAGATAGGTCCTACGAGCAGTACTTC. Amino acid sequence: CASNASGTVASDRSYEQYF. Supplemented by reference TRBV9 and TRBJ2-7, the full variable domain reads DSGVTQTPKHLITATGQRVTLRCSPRSGDLSVYWYQQSLDQGLQFLIQYYNGEERAKGNILERFSAQQFPDLHSELNLSSLELGDSALYFCASNASGTVASDRSYEQYFGPGTRLTVT.

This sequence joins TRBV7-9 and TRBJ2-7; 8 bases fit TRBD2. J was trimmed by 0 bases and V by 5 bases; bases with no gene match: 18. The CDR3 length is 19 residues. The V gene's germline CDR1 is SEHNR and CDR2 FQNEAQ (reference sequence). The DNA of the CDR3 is TGTGCCAGCAGCCCCTTGGGGGTTACTAGCGGTGATATCTCCTACGAGCAGTACTTC. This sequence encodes CASSPLGVTSGDISYEQYF.

CDR3 amino acids: CASSQGQGDGETQYF. CDR3 sequence (DNA): TGCGCCAGCAGTCAAGGACAGGGCGACGGGGAGACCCAGTACTTC. The rearrangement joins TRBV23-1 to TRBJ2-5; 8 nucleotides agree with TRBD1. TRBV23-1 has ORF status, its function being uncertain. Trimming at V came to 2 bases and at J to 5 bases, leaving 7 bases not matched to a gene. The CDR3 totals 15 residues.

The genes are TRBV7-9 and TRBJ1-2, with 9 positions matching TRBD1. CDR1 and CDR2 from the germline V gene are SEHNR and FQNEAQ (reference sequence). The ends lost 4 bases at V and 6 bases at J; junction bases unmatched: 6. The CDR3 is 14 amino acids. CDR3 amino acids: CASSSPGDRDGYTF. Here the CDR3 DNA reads TGTGCCAGCAGCTCCCCGGGGGACAGGGATGGCTACACCTTC.

CDR3 DNA sequence: TGTGCCAGCAGCTTAGAGGCGGGAGTAGGCAATCAGCCCCAGCATTTT. Its translation is CASSLEAGVGNQPQHF. This chain uses TRBV7-2 with TRBJ1-5; D uncertain. The CDR3 runs 16 residues. Per the germline V gene, CDR1 is SGHTA and CDR2 is FQGNSA. V was pared by 1 base and J by 2 bases, with 12 bases between.

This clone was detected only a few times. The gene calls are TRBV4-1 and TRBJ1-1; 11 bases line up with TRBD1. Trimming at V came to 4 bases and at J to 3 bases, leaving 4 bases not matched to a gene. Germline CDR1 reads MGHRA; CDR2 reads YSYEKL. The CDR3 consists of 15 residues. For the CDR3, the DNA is TGCGCCAGCAGCCTCGGACAGGGGGCGGACACTGAAGCTTTCTTT. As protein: CASSLGQGADTEAFF.

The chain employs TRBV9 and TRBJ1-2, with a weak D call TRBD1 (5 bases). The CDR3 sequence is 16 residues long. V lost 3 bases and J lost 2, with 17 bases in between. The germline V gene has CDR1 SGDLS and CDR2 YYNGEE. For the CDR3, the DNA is TGTGCCAGCAGCGGGGGGACTGCGGAAGTAAACTATGGCTACACCTTC. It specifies CASSGGTAEVNYGYTF.

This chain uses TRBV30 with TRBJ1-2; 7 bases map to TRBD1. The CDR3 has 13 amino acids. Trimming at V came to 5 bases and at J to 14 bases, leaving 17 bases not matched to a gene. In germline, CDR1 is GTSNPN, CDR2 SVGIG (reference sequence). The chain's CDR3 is CAWSGQINMVVTF. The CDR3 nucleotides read TGTGCCTGGTCGGGACAGATCAATATGGTGGTTACCTTC.

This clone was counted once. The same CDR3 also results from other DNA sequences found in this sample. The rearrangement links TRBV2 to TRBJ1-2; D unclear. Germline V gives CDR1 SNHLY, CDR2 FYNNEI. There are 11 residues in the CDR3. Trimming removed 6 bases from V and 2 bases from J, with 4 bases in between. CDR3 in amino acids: CASRGNYGYTF. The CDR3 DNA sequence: TGTGCCAGCAGGGGCAACTATGGCTACACCTTC.

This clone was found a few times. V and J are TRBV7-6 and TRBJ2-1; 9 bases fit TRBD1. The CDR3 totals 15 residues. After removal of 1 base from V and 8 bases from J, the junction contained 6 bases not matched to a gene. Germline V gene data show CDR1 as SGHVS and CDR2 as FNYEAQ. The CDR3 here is CASSLVTGGRYEQFF. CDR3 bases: TGTGCCAGCAGCTTAGTAACAGGGGGCAGGTATGAGCAGTTCTTC. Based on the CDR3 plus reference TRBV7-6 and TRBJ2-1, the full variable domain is GAGVSQSPRYKVTKRGQDVALRCDPISGHVSLYWYRQALGQGPEFLTYFNYEAQQDKSGLPNDRFSAERPEGSISTLTIQRTEQRDSAMYRCASSLVTGGRYEQFFGPGTRLTVL.

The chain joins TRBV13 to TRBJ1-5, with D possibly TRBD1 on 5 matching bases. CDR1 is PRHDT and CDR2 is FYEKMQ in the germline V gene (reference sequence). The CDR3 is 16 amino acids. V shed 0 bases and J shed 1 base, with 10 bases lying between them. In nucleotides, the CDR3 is TGTGCCAGCAGCTTAGGGGGTCGGGGGAGCAATCAGCCCCAGCATTTT. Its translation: CASSLGGRGSNQPQHF.

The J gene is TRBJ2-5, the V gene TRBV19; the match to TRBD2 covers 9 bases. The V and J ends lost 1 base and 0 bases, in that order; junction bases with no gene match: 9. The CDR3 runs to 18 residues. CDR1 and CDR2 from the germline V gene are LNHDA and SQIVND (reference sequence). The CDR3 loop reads CASSIVFLSGGHQETQYF. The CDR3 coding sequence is TGTGCCAGTAGTATAGTCTTCCTTAGCGGGGGCCACCAAGAGACCCAGTACTTC.

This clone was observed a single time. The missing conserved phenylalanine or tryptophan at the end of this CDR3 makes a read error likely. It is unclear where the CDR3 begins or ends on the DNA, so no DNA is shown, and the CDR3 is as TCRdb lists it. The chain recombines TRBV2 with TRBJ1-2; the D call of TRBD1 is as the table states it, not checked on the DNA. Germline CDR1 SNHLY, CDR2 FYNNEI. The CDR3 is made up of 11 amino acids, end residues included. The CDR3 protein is CASVDPLGQPV.

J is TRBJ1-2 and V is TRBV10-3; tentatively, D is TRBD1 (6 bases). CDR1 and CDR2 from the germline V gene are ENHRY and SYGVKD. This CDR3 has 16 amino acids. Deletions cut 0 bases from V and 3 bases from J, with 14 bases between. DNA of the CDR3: TGTGCCATCAGTGAGTCGGTTATCGGGACATACTATGGCTACACCTTC. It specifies CAISESVIGTYYGYTF.